The source of this TCR beta chain is a study of siplizumab effects on memory and regulatory T cells. The assay was immunoSEQ multiplex PCR, and TCRdb's table has in-frame clones only and misses some. The table lists about 91,000 clones, 96% of them singletons. In germline, CDR1 is MGHDK, CDR2 SYGVNS. The CDR3 loop spans 14 amino acids. Trimming shortened V by 6 bases and J by 4 bases, and 15 bases separated the two germline ends. The V gene is TRBV25-1, the J gene TRBJ2-5, with D tentatively TRBD1 (7 bases). The sample was naive CD4+ T cells sorted from blood. The sequence was obtained from a human donor in good health. CDR3 DNA: TGTGCCAGCAGCCAGGGGGGTCTTGTAGAGACCCAGTACTTC. Its translation: CASSQGGLVETQYF.